The T cell receptor beta chain described here comes from a study of blood T cell repertoires in COVID-19 (dated by TCRdb to the early 2020s). Regarding the study in general: Samples covering the acute and convalescent phases of COVID-19 were provided by collaborators in the United States, Italy and Spain. The repertoires were made available in a free public database intended to serve as a resource for research on the immune response to SARS-CoV-2. The material from the prospective study consisted of cDNA or gDNA derived from T cells, B-cell-depleted T cells, or PBMCs. Nearly every sample came with metadata listing a de-identified subject ID, COVID-19 status, age in years and sex. Where available, HLA class I and class II types were obtained from metadata supplied by the sample provider rather than from assay-based typing. The samples were drawn from two sources: the first 160 participants of the ongoing ImmuneRACE study, and approximately 1,300 subjects contributed by 6 global collaborators. Subjects who had been exposed to COVID-19, were actively infected with it, or had recovered from it provided the deeply sampled blood TCRbeta repertoires that made up the dataset. The research as a whole found: How much clinical and demographic metadata was included differed by source and by participant, and the metadata was provided uncurated.

Each collaborating institution followed its own protocols to collect whole blood in K2EDTA tubes. For TCRbeta analysis, collaborators shipped samples as frozen whole blood, isolated PBMCs, or DNA extracted from either of those sample types. A note on this clone: Its recognized antigen is unknown. The sample holds no much larger clone one base away, and base qualities are not on file.

Based on the germline V gene, the CDR1 and CDR2 sequences are KGHSH and LQKENI. From its cysteine to its phenylalanine, the CDR3 spans 14 amino acids. Only the CDR3 DNA stays, 42 bases, in frame from base 1. V has 6 bases trimmed and J has 5 bases trimmed; junction bases matching no gene number 9. TCRbeta CDR3 regions were amplified from genomic DNA by means of the immunoSEQ Assay, a bias-controlled multiplex PCR. Concerning the study's data processing: The number of nucleated cells in each sample was estimated by amplification of reference gene primers within the assay. To quantify the absolute abundance of each unique TCRbeta CDR3 rearrangement, sequence reads were collapsed and filtered. For each sample, productive Simpson clonality was calculated as the square root of Simpson's diversity index over productive rearrangements. The clones in this table, taken by TCRdb from immuneACCESS, are in-frame only. Not every clone is retained; where verified, under half of the shortfall comes from an unresolved V gene, and the cause of the rest is unknown. For V, J and clone size, that table is used; D and trimming come from the DNA. The sample table contains tens of thousands of clones; only one count was recorded for 85% of them. 15% to 20% of the sample belongs to the ten largest clones.

Rearrangement joined TRBV18 to TRBJ2-7, and 8 junction bases match TRBD1. This receptor was obtained from a human donor in a cohort sampled during active COVID-19. The sample consisted of peripheral blood. The DNA sequence reads TGTGCCAGCTCCCCGACCGGGACAGGCGACGAGCAGTACTTC. Its protein is CASSPTGTGDEQYF.